There are a few counts of the clone carrying this T cell receptor beta chain. The data originate from a study of CDR3 diversity in severe acne. TCRdb reprocessed the PCR reads via MiXCR and lists one record per CDR3 protein. In the table there are about 86,000 distinct CDR3 sequences, around 50% of which are singletons. The TCR was taken from a male donor in good health, without acne. The sequenced sample was blood.

The CDR3: CSARQMGEKLFF. Here the CDR3 DNA reads TGCAGTGCTAGACAGATGGGGGAAAAACTGTTTTTT. The V gene is TRBV20-1, the J gene TRBJ1-4; D unresolved. V was shortened by 2 bases and J by 8 bases, with 9 bases between the two germline ends. From germline, CDR1 is DFQATT and CDR2 SNEGSKA (reference sequence). The CDR3 is made up of 12 amino acids.